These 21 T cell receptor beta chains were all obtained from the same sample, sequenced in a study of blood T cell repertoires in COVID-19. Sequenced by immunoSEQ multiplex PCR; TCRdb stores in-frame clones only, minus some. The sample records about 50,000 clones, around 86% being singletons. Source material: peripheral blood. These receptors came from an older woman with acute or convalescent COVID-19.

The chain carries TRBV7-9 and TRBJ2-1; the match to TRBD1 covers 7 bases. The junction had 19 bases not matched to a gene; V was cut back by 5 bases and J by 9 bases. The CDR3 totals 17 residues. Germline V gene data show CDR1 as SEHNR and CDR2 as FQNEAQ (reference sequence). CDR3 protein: CASSPNRGSVGWSEQFF. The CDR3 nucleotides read TGTGCCAGCAGCCCGAACAGGGGAAGTGTGGGGTGGAGTGAGCAGTTCTTC.

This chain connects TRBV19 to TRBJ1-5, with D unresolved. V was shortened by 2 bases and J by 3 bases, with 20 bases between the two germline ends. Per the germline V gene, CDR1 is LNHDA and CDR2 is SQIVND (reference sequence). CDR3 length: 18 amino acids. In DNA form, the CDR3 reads TGTGCCAGTAGTATAATTTCCCCCGGGTCCCGGGACAATCAGCCCCAGCATTTT. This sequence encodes CASSIISPGSRDNQPQHF.

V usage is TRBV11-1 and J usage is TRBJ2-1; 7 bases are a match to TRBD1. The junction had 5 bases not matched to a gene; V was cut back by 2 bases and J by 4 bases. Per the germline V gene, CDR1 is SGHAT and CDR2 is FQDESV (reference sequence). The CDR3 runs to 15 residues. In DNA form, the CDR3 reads TGTGCCAGCAGCTTACAGGGACAGAGTTACAATGAGCAGTTCTTC. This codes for CASSLQGQSYNEQFF.

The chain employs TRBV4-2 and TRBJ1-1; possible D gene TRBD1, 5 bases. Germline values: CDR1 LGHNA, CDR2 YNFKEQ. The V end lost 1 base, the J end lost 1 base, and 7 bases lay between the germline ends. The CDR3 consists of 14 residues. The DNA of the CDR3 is TGTGCCAGCAGCCAAGCGGGGGAGAACACTGAAGCTTTCTTT. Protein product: CASSQAGENTEAFF.

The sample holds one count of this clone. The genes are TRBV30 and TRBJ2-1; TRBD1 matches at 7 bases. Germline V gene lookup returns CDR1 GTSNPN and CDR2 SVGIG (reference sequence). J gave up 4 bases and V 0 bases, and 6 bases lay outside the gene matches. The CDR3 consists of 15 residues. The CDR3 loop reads CAWSVVRGQYNEQFF. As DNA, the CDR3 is TGTGCCTGGAGTGTCGTTAGGGGACAGTACAATGAGCAGTTCTTC.

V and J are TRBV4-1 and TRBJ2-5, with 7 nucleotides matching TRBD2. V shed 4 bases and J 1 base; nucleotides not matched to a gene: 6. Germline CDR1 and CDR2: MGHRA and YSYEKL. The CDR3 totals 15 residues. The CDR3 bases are TGCGCCAGCAGCCTGGGCTCGGGGGGCCAAGAGACCCAGTACTTC. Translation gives CASSLGSGGQETQYF.

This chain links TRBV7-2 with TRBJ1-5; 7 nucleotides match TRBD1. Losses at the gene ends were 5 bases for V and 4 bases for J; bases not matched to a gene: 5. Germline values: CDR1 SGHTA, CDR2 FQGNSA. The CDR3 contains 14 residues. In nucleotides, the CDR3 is TGTGCCAGCAGCCCGGGACAGCTGAATCAGCCCCAGCATTTT. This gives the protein CASSPGQLNQPQHF.

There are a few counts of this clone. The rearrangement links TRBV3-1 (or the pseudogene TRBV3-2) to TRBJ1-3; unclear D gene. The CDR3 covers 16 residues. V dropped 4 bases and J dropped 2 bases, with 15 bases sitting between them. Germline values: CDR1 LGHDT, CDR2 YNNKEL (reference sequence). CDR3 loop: CASSPTQLGAGNTIYF. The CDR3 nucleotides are TGTGCCAGCAGCCCGACTCAGTTAGGAGCTGGAAACACCATATATTTT.

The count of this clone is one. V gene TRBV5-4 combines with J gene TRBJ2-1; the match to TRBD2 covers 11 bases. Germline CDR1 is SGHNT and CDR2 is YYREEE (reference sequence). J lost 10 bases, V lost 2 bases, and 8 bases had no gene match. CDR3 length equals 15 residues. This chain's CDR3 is CASSLSSGGAGEQFF. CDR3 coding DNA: TGTGCCAGCAGCTTAAGTAGCGGGGGGGCCGGAGAGCAGTTCTTC.

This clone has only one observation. This chain's CDR3 is CASRTGGGGANVLTF. CDR3 in DNA: TGTGCCAGCAGAACAGGGGGCGGTGGGGCCAACGTCCTGACTTTC. The chain joins TRBV28 to TRBJ2-6; 9 bases are shared with TRBD1. Germline assignment: CDR1 MDHEN and CDR2 SYDVKM. The CDR3 loop spans 15 amino acids. Trimming cost V 6 bases and J 3 bases; bases outside gene matches: 3.

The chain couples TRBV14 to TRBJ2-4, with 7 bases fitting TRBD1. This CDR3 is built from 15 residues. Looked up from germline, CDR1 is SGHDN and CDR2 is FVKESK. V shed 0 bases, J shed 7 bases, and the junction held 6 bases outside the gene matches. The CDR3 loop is CASSQEEGGRNIQYF. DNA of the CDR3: TGTGCCAGCAGCCAAGAAGAAGGGGGCCGGAACATTCAGTACTTC.

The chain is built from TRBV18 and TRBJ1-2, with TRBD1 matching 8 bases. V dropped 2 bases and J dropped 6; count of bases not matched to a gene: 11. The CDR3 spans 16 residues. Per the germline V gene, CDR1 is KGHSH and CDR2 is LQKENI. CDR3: CASSPARTGPVHGYTF. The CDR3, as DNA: TGTGCCAGCTCACCAGCGAGGACAGGGCCTGTTCATGGCTACACCTTC. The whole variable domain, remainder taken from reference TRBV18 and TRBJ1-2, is NAGVMQNPRHLVRRRGQEARLRCSPMKGHSHVYWYRQLPEEGLKFMVYLQKENIIDESGMPKERFSAEFPKEGPSILRIQQVVRGDSAAYFCASSPARTGPVHGYTFGSGTRLTVV.

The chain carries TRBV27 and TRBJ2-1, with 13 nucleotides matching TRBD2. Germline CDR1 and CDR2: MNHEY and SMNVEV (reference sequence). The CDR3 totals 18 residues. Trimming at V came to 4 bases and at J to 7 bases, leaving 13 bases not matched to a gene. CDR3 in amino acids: CASSSQLAGGPGTNEQFF. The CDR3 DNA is TGTGCCAGCAGTTCGCAACTAGCGGGGGGGCCAGGGACAAATGAGCAGTTCTTC.

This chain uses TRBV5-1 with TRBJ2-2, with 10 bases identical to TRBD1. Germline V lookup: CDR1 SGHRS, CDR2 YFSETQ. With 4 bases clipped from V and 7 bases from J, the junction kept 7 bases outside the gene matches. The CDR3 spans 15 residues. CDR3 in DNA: TGCGCCAGCAGCGATCGACAGGGGGCGATCGGGGAGCTGTTTTTT. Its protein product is CASSDRQGAIGELFF.

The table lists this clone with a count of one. The CDR3 DNA reads as TGTGCCAGCAGGGGGGGTAGCGGGGTTTCCACAGATACGCAGTATTTT. Translating it yields CASRGGSGVSTDTQYF. The chain has TRBV2 and TRBJ2-3; 8 nucleotides line up with TRBD2. This CDR3 spans 16 amino acids. With V trimmed by 6 bases and J by 2 bases, 10 bases remained unmatched. Germline-derived CDR1 and CDR2 are SNHLY and FYNNEI.

The CDR3 nucleotides are TGTGCCACTAAAGAGGTTGGGAGCAATGAGCAGTTCTTC. This translates into CATKEVGSNEQFF. This chain joins TRBV2 and TRBJ2-1; a possible D gene is TRBD2 (5 bases). Germline CDR1 is SNHLY and CDR2 is FYNNEI. Trimming left V 10 bases short and J 6 bases short, with 16 bases between. The CDR3 runs to 13 residues. Together with reference TRBV2 and TRBJ2-1, the CDR3 gives the full variable domain: EPEVTQTPSHQVTQMGQEVILRCVPISNHLYFYWYRQILGQKVEFLVSFYNNEISEKSEIFDDQFSVERPDGSNFTLKIRSTKLEDSAMYFCATKEVGSNEQFFGPGTRLTVL.

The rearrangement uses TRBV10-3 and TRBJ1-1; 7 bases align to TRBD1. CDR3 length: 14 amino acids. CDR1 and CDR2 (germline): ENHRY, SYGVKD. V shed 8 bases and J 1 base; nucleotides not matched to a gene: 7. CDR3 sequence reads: CAIRTGATNTEAFF. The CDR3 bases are TGTGCCATCCGCACAGGGGCGACGAACACTGAAGCTTTCTTT.

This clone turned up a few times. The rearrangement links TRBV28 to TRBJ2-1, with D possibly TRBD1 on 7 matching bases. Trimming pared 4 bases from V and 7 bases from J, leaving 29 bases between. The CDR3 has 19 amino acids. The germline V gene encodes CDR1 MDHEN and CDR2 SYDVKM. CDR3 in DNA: TGTGCCAGCAGTTGGACTCACATCCGCGGCAGGGGGGCAATAAATGAGCAGTTCTTC. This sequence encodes CASSWTHIRGRGAINEQFF.

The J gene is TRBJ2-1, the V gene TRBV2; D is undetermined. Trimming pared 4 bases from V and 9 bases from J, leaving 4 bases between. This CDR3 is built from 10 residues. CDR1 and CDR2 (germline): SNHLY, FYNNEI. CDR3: CASSVSEQFF. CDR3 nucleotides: TGTGCCAGCAGTGTCAGTGAGCAGTTCTTC.

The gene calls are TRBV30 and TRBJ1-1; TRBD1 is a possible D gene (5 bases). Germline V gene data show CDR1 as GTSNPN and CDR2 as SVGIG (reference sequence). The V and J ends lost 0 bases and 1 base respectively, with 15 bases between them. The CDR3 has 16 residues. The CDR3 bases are TGTGCCTGGAGTGTACAGCGGGGAGGGGAGAACACTGAAGCTTTCTTT. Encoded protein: CAWSVQRGGENTEAFF.

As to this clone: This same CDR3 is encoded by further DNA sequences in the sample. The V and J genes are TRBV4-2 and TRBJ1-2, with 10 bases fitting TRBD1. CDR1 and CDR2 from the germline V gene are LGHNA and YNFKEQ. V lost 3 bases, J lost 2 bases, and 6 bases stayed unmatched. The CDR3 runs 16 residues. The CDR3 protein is CASSQDPGQGNYGYTF. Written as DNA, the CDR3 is TGTGCCAGCAGCCAGGACCCGGGACAGGGGAACTATGGCTACACCTTC.